The 16 T cell receptor beta chains given below trace back to one sample, sequenced in a study of blood T cell repertoires in COVID-19. This table comes from immunoSEQ multiplex PCR, and its TCRdb copy is limited to in-frame clones, with some not included. This sample yields around 130,000 clones, of which roughly three quarters are seen a single time; roughly 20% belongs to the top ten. The specimen was peripheral blood. The source is an older man with acute or convalescent COVID-19.

The rearrangement links TRBV7-9 to TRBJ1-5, with a weak D call TRBD1 (6 bases). The germline gives CDR1 SEHNR, CDR2 FQNEAQ (reference sequence). The CDR3 spans 15 residues. V lost 5 bases and J 2 bases, leaving 13 bases between the germline ends. As DNA, the CDR3 is TGTGCCAGCAGCCCCCGAGGGGGTGGCAATCAGCCCCAGCATTTT. This codes for CASSPRGGGNQPQHF.

The J gene is TRBJ2-1, the V gene TRBV5-6; 9 nucleotides line up with TRBD2. The germline CDR1 and CDR2 sequences are SGHDT and YYEEEE. The CDR3 is 15 amino acids. Losses at the gene ends were 1 base for V and 8 bases for J; bases not matched to a gene: 7. The DNA for the CDR3 is TGTGCCAGCAGCTTGCTTAGCGGGGGCAACTATGAGCAGTTCTTC. As protein: CASSLLSGGNYEQFF.

The V call is TRBV4-1, the J call TRBJ1-5; D is unclear. V was pared by 2 bases and J by 5 bases, with 13 bases between. Germline loops: CDR1 MGHRA, CDR2 YSYEKL. The CDR3 spans 15 residues. CDR3 coding DNA: TGCGCCAGCAGCCAACAGGAGGGCGGGCATCAGCCCCAGCATTTT. This codes for CASSQQEGGHQPQHF.

This chain connects TRBV5-1 to TRBJ1-5; the match to TRBD1 covers 9 bases. V shed 4 bases, J shed 0 bases, and the junction held 14 bases outside the gene matches. This CDR3 has 19 amino acids. The germline gives CDR1 SGHRS, CDR2 YFSETQ. The DNA of the CDR3 is TGCGCCAGCAGCAGGGACAGGGTTCAACAGTTATATAGCAATCAGCCCCAGCATTTT. Translating it yields CASSRDRVQQLYSNQPQHF.

Comments on this clone: Other DNA sequences in this specimen translate into the identical CDR3. The rearrangement links TRBV29-1 to TRBJ1-1; D unclear. Trimming pared 4 bases from V and 0 bases from J, leaving 15 bases between. Germline CDR1 SQVTM, CDR2 ANQGSEA. The CDR3 length is 15 residues. The CDR3 DNA reads TGCAGCGTTGTAGGCAGAATCAGGATGAACACTGAAGCTTTCTTT. This codes for CSVVGRIRMNTEAFF.

This chain connects TRBV5-8 to TRBJ1-5; D may be TRBD1 (6 bases). In germline, CDR1 is SGHTS, CDR2 YDEGEE. The length of the CDR3 is 17 residues. Trimming cost V 0 bases and J 4 bases, with 17 bases left between them. CDR3 sequence reads: CASSLARGGGLNQPQHF. The CDR3 DNA follows: TGTGCCAGCAGCTTGGCCAGGGGCGGGGGCCTAAATCAGCCCCAGCATTTT. Full variable domain (remainder filled in from reference TRBV5-8 and TRBJ1-5): EAGVTQSPTHLIKTRGQQATLRCSPISGHTSVYWYQQALGLGLQFLLWYDEGEERNRGNFPPRFSGRQFPNYSSELNVNALELEDSALYLCASSLARGGGLNQPQHFGDGTRLSIL.

The J gene is TRBJ1-2, the V gene TRBV5-6; D is ambiguous. This CDR3 contains 13 residues. Germline V gives CDR1 SGHDT, CDR2 YYEEEE. Trimming stripped 2 bases from V and 7 bases from J, with 12 bases between. In DNA, the CDR3 is TGTGCCAGCAGCTTTCCGGGTCACGTTGGCTACACCTTC. This encodes CASSFPGHVGYTF.

J is TRBJ1-2 and V is TRBV19, with 8 bases aligning to TRBD1. The germline gives CDR1 LNHDA, CDR2 SQIVND (reference sequence). The J segment lost 8 bases and the V segment lost 8 bases, leaving 16 bases of the junction unmatched. The CDR3 spans 15 residues. In DNA, the CDR3 is TGTGCCAGTTCAGGACAGGGCCAGGGTTTAGGAGGCTACACCTTC. Its protein is CASSGQGQGLGGYTF.

The chain couples TRBV5-5 to TRBJ2-6; D is possibly TRBD2 (5 bases). The CDR3 is 16 residues long. Germline CDR1 and CDR2: SGHKS and YYEKEE (reference sequence). V was pared by 4 bases and J by 2 bases, with 13 bases between. The CDR3, as DNA: TGTGCCAGCAGCCTGGATCTAGCCCCTGGGGCCAACGTCCTGACTTTC. It specifies CASSLDLAPGANVLTF.

The V and J genes are TRBV7-9 and TRBJ1-2, with 10 bases aligning to TRBD1. V was pared by 3 bases and J by 6 bases, with 10 bases of the junction left unmatched. Germline CDR1 and CDR2: SEHNR and FQNEAQ (reference sequence). The CDR3 has 16 amino acids. Here the CDR3 reads CASSFHDRGQGDGYTF. DNA of the CDR3: TGTGCCAGCAGCTTTCATGACAGGGGGCAGGGTGATGGCTACACCTTC. The whole variable domain, filled in from reference TRBV7-9 and TRBJ1-2, reads DTGVSQNPRHKITKRGQNVTFRCDPISEHNRLYWYRQTLGQGPEFLTYFQNEAQLEKSRLLSDRFSAERPKGSFSTLEIQRTEQGDSAMYLCASSFHDRGQGDGYTFGSGTRLTVV.

The chain links TRBV2 to TRBJ1-2, with D tentatively TRBD1 (6 bases). V gave up 6 bases and J gave up 4 bases, with 15 bases separating them. The CDR3 runs 14 residues. Germline values: CDR1 SNHLY, CDR2 FYNNEI. This CDR3 is CASSLPGQVYGYTF. CDR3 coding DNA: TGTGCCAGCAGCTTGCCGGGACAAGTCTATGGCTACACCTTC.

This chain links TRBV5-1 with TRBJ2-3; TRBD2 aligns across 11 bases. V lost 0 bases and J lost 0; bases outside the gene matches: 0. The CDR3 has 16 residues. Germline V gives CDR1 SGHRS, CDR2 YFSETQ. CDR3 sequence (DNA): TGCGCCAGCAGCTTGGGACTAGCGGGGAGCACAGATACGCAGTATTTT. This sequence encodes CASSLGLAGSTDTQYF. The full variable domain, completed using reference TRBV5-1 and TRBJ2-3, is KAGVTQTPRYLIKTRGQQVTLSCSPISGHRSVSWYQQTPGQGLQFLFEYFSETQRNKGNFPGRFSGRQFSNSRSEMNVSTLELGDSALYLCASSLGLAGSTDTQYFGPGTRLTVL.

The chain has TRBV4-1 and TRBJ1-1; 10 bases align to TRBD1. The CDR3 totals 16 residues. V lost 2 bases, J lost 4 bases, and 7 bases stayed unmatched. Germline V gene data show CDR1 as MGHRA and CDR2 as YSYEKL. The CDR3 coding sequence is TGCGCCAGCAGCCAACCACGACAGGGGGCTAGCACTGAAGCTTTCTTT. Protein: CASSQPRQGASTEAFF.

This chain joins TRBV6-4 and TRBJ1-6, with TRBD1 matching 9 bases. The CDR3 length is 15 residues. The junction had 2 bases not matched to a gene; V was cut back by 6 bases and J by 2 bases. Looked up from germline, CDR1 is MRHNA and CDR2 is SNTAGT. CDR3 in amino acids: CASRDRGAYNSPLHF. In nucleotides, the CDR3 is TGTGCCAGCAGGGACAGGGGTGCCTATAATTCACCCCTCCACTTT.

The DNA for the CDR3 is TGTGCCAGCAGTGAAGGCCGGGGTGGAGGTGGGGAAAAACTGTTTTTT. Its translation: CASSEGRGGGGEKLFF. This chain connects TRBV6-1 to TRBJ1-4; D is uncertain. CDR3 length equals 16 residues. Germline V gene sequence: CDR1 MNHNS, CDR2 SASEGT. Trimming took 1 base from V and 8 from J, leaving 17 bases between them.

This sequence joins TRBV19 and TRBJ1-5; 9 bases align to TRBD1. The CDR3 runs to 15 residues. J was trimmed by 11 bases and V by 7 bases; bases with no gene match: 15. Looked up from germline, CDR1 is LNHDA and CDR2 is SQIVND (reference sequence). In nucleotides, the CDR3 is TGTGCCAGTACCGAGACCGGGACAGGGCCACAGGCCCAGCATTTT. Translated, it gives CASTETGTGPQAQHF.